Below, 8 T cell receptor beta chains from the same sample are listed, as sequenced in a study of tumor and adjacent non-tumor tissue in lung cancer. Three rounds of nested PCR, following a modified ARM-PCR protocol, produced the TCRbeta library. In TCRdb, the multiplex PCR reads were re-called with MiXCR into one record per CDR3 protein. Among tens of thousands of distinct CDR3 sequences, approximately 68% were seen once, and the ten largest hold around a quarter. RNA was extracted from bulk tissue without any cell sorting. More than 3 cm separated this lung sample from the edge of the tumor. Sequences were obtained from distant non-tumor lung tissue. The receptors here all came from a woman aged 50 to 60 with non-small cell lung cancer.

A single count supports this clonotype. Its ends do not fully match the called genes, so a read error is possible. The V and J genes are TRBV6-1 and TRBJ1-5; TRBD1 aligns across 7 bases. Germline lookup yields CDR1 MNHNS and CDR2 SASEGT. CDR3 length: 14 amino acids. The CDR3 spells CAGRDSYSNQPQHF. The CDR3 DNA follows: TGTGCCGGCAGGGACAGTTATAGCAATCAACCCCAGCATTTT.

This clonotype was seen at least ten times. This chain connects TRBV29-1 to TRBJ2-1, with 14 bases identical to TRBD2. This CDR3 has 12 amino acids. The trim removed 6 bases at V and 15 bases at J, leaving 7 bases unmatched. Germline V gene sequence: CDR1 SQVTM, CDR2 ANQGSEA. The CDR3, as DNA: TGCAGCGTAGGGACTAGCGGGAGTCCAGCGTTCTTC. Protein product: CSVGTSGSPAFF.

This clonotype has ten or more counts. The J gene is TRBJ1-5, the V gene TRBV29-1, with a tentative D call TRBD1 (6 bases). The CDR3 has 14 amino acids. V lost 4 bases and J 4 bases, leaving 14 bases between the germline ends. CDR1 and CDR2 from the germline V gene are SQVTM and ANQGSEA. The CDR3 DNA follows: TGCAGCGTTGGAGAACAGGGAACTAATCAGCCCCAGCATTTT. It specifies CSVGEQGTNQPQHF.

V is TRBV11-2 and J is TRBJ2-2, with D possibly TRBD2 on 6 matching bases. V lost 7 bases to trimming and J lost 5 bases, with 20 bases between them. There are 16 residues in the CDR3. Germline V lookup: CDR1 SGHAT, CDR2 FQNNGV. CDR3 sequence (DNA): TGTGCCAGCATCTCCGCTGGAGGGCCACGGACCGGGGAGCTGTTTTTT. Its protein is CASISAGGPRTGELFF.

This clonotype turned up a few times. The chain has TRBV28 and TRBJ1-1; D remains unclear. V lost 5 bases and J lost 4, with 11 bases in between. Germline-derived CDR1 and CDR2 are MDHEN and SYDVKM. The CDR3 sequence is 13 residues long. The CDR3 DNA reads TGTGCCAGCAGTACGGGATCCCGCACTGAAGCTTTCTTT. It encodes CASSTGSRTEAFF.

This clonotype occurred a few times. This may arise from a read error, as a much more abundant clone is one base away. The final CDR3 position lacks the conserved phenylalanine or tryptophan, pointing to a likely read error. The chain recombines TRBV4-1 with TRBJ1-4; TRBD1 is a possible D gene (5 bases). The CDR3 has 14 residues. Germline V gene lookup returns CDR1 MGHRA and CDR2 YSYEKL. V lost 3 bases to trimming and J lost 7 bases, with 12 bases between them. CDR3 in amino acids: CASSQMTAREKLFL. CDR3 bases: TGCGCCAGCAGCCAGATGACAGCACGTGAAAAACTGTTTTTA.

This clonotype has at least ten counts. The V and J genes are TRBV20-1 and TRBJ2-1; D remains unclear. V was cut by 4 bases and J by 4 bases, with 14 bases left in between. Germline V CDR1 and CDR2: DFQATT, SNEGSKA (reference sequence). The CDR3 length is 14 residues. CDR3 amino acids: CSAIGQHGYNEQFF. The CDR3 nucleotides are TGCAGTGCTATAGGGCAGCACGGGTACAATGAGCAGTTCTTC.

In its sample, this clonotype was seen many times. The chain couples TRBV29-1 to TRBJ1-1; 7 bases align to TRBD1. V lost 4 bases to trimming and J lost 5 bases; unmatched junction nucleotides: 7. The CDR3 has 13 residues. Germline CDR1 is SQVTM and CDR2 is ANQGSEA. The CDR3 nucleotides are TGCAGCGTTGGGGAGGGGGCAGGAACTGAAGCTTTCTTT. Translated, it gives CSVGEGAGTEAFF.